Below, one T cell receptor beta chain is given with its context. Its antigen is not yet known. Base qualities are not recorded, but no much larger clone differs from it by a single base. The immunoSEQ Assay, a bias-controlled multiplex PCR, was used to amplify TCRbeta CDR3 regions from genomic DNA. The authors' pipeline ran thus. The number of nucleated cells in each sample was estimated by amplification of reference gene primers within the assay. Sequence reads were collapsed and filtered to measure the absolute abundance of every unique TCRbeta CDR3 rearrangement. Productive Simpson clonality was computed per sample as the square root of Simpson's diversity index over productive rearrangements. TCRdb took over this immuneACCESS table, retaining in-frame rearrangements with V and J assigned. Such tables are incomplete; in checked studies, under half of the missing clones stem from an unresolved V gene, and the remainder is unexplained. V, J and clone size reflect that table, while D and trimming were determined from the DNA. This sample gives approximately 210,000 clones in total; about 88% of them show up just once. The top ten constitute about 6.8% of the sample.

This record comes from a study of blood T cell repertoires in COVID-19 (dated by TCRdb to 2018 to 2020). About the full investigation: The collaborator samples originated in the United States, Italy and Spain and spanned the acute and convalescent phases of COVID-19. Subjects who had been exposed to COVID-19, were actively infected with it, or had recovered from it provided the deeply sampled blood TCRbeta repertoires that made up the dataset. Samples were obtained from the ongoing ImmuneRACE study (first 160 participants) and from 1,254 subjects provided by 6 global collaborators. The repertoires were made available in a free public database intended to serve as a resource for research on the immune response to SARS-CoV-2. Where available, HLA class I and class II types were taken from metadata supplied by the sample provider and were not determined by assay-based typing. The prospective study material was composed of cDNA or gDNA derived from T cells, B-cell-depleted T cells, or PBMCs. Nearly every sample came with metadata listing a de-identified subject ID, COVID-19 status, age in years and sex. General study outcomes and caveats: The quantity of clinical and demographic metadata differed by source and by participant and was supplied without curation.

The CDR3, from cysteine to phenylalanine, totals 16 residues. Left in the record is the CDR3 DNA by itself, 48 bases read in frame from the first base. According to the germline V gene, CDR1 reads SGHAT and CDR2 reads FQNNGV. V is pruned by 5 bases and J by 4 bases, leaving 5 bases of the junction without a gene match. A second Seattle source provided samples from volunteer blood donors who had recovered from COVID-19. The collaborating institutions used their own protocols to collect whole blood in K2EDTA tubes. For TCRbeta analysis, collaborators shipped samples as frozen whole blood, isolated PBMCs, or DNA extracted from either of those sample types.

Sequenced input: peripheral blood. The chain uses TRBV11-2 and TRBJ2-2; TRBD1 fits 12 bases in the junction. The clonotype comes from a woman aged 40-49 years who had recovered from COVID-19. The sequenced DNA: TGTGCCAGCAGCACGGGACAGGGGGCCATCACCGGGGAGCTGTTTTTT. Translated, it gives CASSTGQGAITGELFF.